This entry concerns a single T cell receptor beta chain. After isolation, RNA underwent reverse transcription to generate cDNA as the sequencing template. This table comes from immunoSEQ multiplex PCR, and its TCRdb copy is limited to in-frame clones, with some not included. The sample records approximately 170,000 clones, 60% being singletons. The data were taken from a study of CD8+ T cells in alopecia areata. This CDR3 has 15 residues. V was cut by 4 bases and J by 6 bases, with 16 bases left in between. From germline, CDR1 is MNHEY and CDR2 SMNVEV (reference sequence). Described treatment: oral pan-JAK inhibitor, 5-10 mg twice daily.

This TCR derives from a human donor with alopecia areata. The rearrangement uses TRBV27 and TRBJ2-1, with TRBD1 as a possible D gene (5 bases). The sample was CD4+ T cells sorted from blood, taken at week 4, from a patient treated with tofacitinib. CDR3 in DNA: TGTGCCAGCAGTTGGTGGCAGGCAAGGGGCAATGAGCAGTTCTTC. Residues: CASSWWQARGNEQFF.